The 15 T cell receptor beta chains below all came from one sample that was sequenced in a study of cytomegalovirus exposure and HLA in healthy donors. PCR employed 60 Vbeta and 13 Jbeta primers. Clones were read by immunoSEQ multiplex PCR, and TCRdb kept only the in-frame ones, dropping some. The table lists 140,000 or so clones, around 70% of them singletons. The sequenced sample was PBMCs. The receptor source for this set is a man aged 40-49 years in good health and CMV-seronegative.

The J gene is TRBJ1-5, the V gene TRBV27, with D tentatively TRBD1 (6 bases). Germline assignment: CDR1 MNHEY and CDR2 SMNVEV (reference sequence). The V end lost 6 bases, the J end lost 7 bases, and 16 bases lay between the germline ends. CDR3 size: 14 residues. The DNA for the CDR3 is TGTGCCAGCAGCCCCCAGGGGAGAGGGCAGCCCCAGCATTTT. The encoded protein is CASSPQGRGQPQHF.

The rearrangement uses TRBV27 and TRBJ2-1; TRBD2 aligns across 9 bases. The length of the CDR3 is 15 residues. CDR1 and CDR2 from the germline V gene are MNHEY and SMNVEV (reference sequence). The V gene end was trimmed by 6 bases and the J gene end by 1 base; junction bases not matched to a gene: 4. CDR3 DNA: TGTGCCAGCAGCCAGAGCGGGAGGTCCTACAATGAGCAGTTCTTC. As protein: CASSQSGRSYNEQFF.

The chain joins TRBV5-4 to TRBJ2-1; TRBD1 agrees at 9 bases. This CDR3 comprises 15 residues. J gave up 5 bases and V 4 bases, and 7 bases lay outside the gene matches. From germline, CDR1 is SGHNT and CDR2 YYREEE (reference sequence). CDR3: CASSPRDRAHNEQFF. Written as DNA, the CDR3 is TGTGCCAGCAGCCCCCGGGACAGGGCCCACAATGAGCAGTTCTTC. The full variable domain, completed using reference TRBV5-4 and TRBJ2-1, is ETGVTQSPTHLIKTRGQQVTLRCSSQSGHNTVSWYQQALGQGPQFIFQYYREEENGRGNFPPRFSGLQFPNYSSELNVNALELDDSALYLCASSPRDRAHNEQFFGPGTRLTVL.

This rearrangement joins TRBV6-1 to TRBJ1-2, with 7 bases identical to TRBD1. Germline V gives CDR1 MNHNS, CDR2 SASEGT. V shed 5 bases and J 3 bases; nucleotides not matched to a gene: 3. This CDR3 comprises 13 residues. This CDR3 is CASSPTGDYGYTF. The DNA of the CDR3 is TGTGCCAGCAGTCCAACAGGGGACTATGGCTACACCTTC.

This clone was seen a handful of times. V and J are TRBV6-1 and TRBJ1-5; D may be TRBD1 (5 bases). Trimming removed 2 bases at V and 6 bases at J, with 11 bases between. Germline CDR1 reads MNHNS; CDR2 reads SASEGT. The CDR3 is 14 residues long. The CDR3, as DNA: TGTGCCAGCAGTGAAAGCTTGGGGGGTCAGCCCCAGCATTTT. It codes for CASSESLGGQPQHF.

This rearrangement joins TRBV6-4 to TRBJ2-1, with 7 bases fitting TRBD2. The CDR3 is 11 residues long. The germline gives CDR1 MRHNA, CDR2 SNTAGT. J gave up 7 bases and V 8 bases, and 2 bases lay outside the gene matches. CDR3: CASGEGNEQFF. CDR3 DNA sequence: TGTGCCAGCGGGGAGGGGAATGAGCAGTTCTTC.

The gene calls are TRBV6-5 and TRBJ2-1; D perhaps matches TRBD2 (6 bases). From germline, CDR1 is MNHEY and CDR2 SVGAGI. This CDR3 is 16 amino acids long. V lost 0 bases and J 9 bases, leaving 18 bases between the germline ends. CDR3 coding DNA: TGTGCCAGCAGTTACTCCATCCCCGGACGGAGGGGTGAGCAGTTCTTC. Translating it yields CASSYSIPGRRGEQFF.

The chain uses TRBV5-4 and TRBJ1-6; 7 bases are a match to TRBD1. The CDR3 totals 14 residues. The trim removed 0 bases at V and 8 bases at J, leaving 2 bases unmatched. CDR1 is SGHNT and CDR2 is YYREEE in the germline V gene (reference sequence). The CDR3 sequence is CASSLGTGHSPLHF. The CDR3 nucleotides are TGTGCCAGCAGCTTGGGGACAGGTCATTCACCCCTCCACTTT.

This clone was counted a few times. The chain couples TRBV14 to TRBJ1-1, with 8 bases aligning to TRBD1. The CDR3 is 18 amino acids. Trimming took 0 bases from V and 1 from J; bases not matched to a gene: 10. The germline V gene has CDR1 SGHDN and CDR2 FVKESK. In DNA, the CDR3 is TGTGCCAGCAGCCAAGATCTGGGGACAGGAGGGTGGAACACTGAAGCTTTCTTT. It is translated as CASSQDLGTGGWNTEAFF.

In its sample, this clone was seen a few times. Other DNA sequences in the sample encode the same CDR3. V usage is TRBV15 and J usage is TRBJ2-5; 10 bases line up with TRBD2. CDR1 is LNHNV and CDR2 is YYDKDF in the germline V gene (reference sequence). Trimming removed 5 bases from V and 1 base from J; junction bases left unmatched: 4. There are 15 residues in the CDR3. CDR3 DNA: TGTGCCACCAGCCGAGCGGGGGGGGGCCAAGAGACCCAGTACTTC. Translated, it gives CATSRAGGGQETQYF.

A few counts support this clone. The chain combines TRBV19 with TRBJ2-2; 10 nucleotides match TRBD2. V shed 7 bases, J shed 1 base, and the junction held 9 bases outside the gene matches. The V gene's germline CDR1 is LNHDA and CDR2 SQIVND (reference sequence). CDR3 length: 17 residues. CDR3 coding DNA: TGTGCCAGTACTACGCCCCGACTAGCGGGGAACACCGGGGAGCTGTTTTTT. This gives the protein CASTTPRLAGNTGELFF.

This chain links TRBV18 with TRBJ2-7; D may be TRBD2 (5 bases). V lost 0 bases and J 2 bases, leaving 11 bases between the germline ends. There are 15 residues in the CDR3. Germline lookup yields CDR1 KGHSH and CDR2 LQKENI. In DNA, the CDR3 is TGTGCCAGCTCACCACCAGCGGACGGGACCTACGAGCAGTACTTC. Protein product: CASSPPADGTYEQYF.

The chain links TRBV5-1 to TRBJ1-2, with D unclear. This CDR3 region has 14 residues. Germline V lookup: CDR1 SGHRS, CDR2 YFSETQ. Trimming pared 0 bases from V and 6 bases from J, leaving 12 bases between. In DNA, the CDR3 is TGCGCCAGCAGCTTGGTGGGCAGTTCCGATGGCTACACCTTC. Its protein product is CASSLVGSSDGYTF.

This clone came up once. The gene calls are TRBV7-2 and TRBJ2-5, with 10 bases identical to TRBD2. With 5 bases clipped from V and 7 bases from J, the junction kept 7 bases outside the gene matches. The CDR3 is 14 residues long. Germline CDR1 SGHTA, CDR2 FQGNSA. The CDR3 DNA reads TGTGCCAGCAGCCCTGGACTAGCGGCGGGGACCCAGTACTTC. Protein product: CASSPGLAAGTQYF. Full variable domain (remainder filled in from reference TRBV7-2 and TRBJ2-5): GAGVSQSPSNKVTEKGKDVELRCDPISGHTALYWYRQSLGQGLEFLIYFQGNSAPDKSGLPSDRFSAERTGGSVSTLTIQRTQQEDSAVYLCASSPGLAAGTQYFGPGTRLLVL.

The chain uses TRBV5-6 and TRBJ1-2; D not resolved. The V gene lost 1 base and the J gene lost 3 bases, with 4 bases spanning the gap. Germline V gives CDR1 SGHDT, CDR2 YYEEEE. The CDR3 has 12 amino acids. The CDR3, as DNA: TGTGCCAGCAGCTTGCGTGACTATGGCTACACCTTC. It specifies CASSLRDYGYTF. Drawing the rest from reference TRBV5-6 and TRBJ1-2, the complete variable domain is DAGVTQSPTHLIKTRGQQVTLRCSPKSGHDTVSWYQQALGQGPQFIFQYYEEEERQRGNFPDRFSGHQFPNYSSELNVNALLLGDSALYLCASSLRDYGYTFGSGTRLTVV.